What follows is one T cell receptor beta chain and its context. The antigen is unknown. Exclusion criteria comprised uncontrolled infection, other autoimmune disease, pregnancy or lactation. Diagnostic decisions used clinical symptoms, serum thyroxine and TRAb, thyroid ultrasound and orbital computed tomography. Trimming took off 5 bases at V and 9 bases at J, with 20 bases between the two ends. Looked up from germline, CDR1 is SGHRS and CDR2 is YFSETQ. This CDR3 is 14 amino acids long. The data originate from a study of T cells in Graves' hyperthyroidism and ophthalmopathy. The study's findings and limits: From stable hyperthyroidism, ophthalmopathy was set apart by a 13 V-J model.

The investigators amplified TCR beta CDR3 regions from RNA transcripts. First-round RT-PCR with HTBI primers amplified the TCR CDR3 region. One entry per CDR3 protein results from TCRdb running MiXCR on the multiplex PCR reads. The sample has 490,000 or so distinct CDR3 sequences; approximately 49% are singletons. Material: peripheral blood or thyroid tissue (not recorded which). This chain joins TRBV5-1 and TRBJ2-5, with D perhaps TRBD1 (6 bases). The receptor's source is an adult woman with Graves' disease, either hyperthyroidism or ophthalmopathy (not recorded which). The CDR3 bases are TGCGCCAGCAGTCCACAGGGCAGCAATCAGCCCCAGTACTTC. It codes for CASSPQGSNQPQYF.